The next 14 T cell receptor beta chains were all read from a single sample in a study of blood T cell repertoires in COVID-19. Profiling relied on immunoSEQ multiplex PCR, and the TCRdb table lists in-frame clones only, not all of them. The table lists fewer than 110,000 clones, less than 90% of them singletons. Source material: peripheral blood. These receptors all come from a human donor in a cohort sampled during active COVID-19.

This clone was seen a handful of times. The CDR3: CASSYRQGNTDTQYF. The CDR3 DNA reads as TGTGCCAGCAGTTATCGACAGGGGAACACAGATACGCAGTATTTT. This rearrangement joins TRBV5-4 to TRBJ2-3, with 8 bases aligning to TRBD1. V was clipped by 5 bases and J by 2 bases; unmatched bases: 7. CDR3 length equals 15 residues. Germline lookup yields CDR1 SGHNT and CDR2 YYREEE (reference sequence). Supplemented by reference TRBV5-4 and TRBJ2-3, the full variable domain reads ETGVTQSPTHLIKTRGQQVTLRCSSQSGHNTVSWYQQALGQGPQFIFQYYREEENGRGNFPPRFSGLQFPNYSSELNVNALELDDSALYLCASSYRQGNTDTQYFGPGTRLTVL.

The CDR3 DNA reads as TGTGCCAGCTCAGTAACGGGACAGTCGAACACTGAAGCTTTCTTT. Protein: CASSVTGQSNTEAFF. The J gene is TRBJ1-1, the V gene TRBV18; 7 bases map to TRBD1. The CDR3 has 15 amino acids. From germline, CDR1 is KGHSH and CDR2 LQKENI. V trimming: 5 bases; J trimming: 1 base; junction bases outside the gene matches: 7.

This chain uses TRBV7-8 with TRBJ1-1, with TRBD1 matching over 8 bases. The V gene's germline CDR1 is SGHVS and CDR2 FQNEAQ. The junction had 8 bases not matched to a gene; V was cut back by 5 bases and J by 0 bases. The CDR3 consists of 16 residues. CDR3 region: CASSLGQGVMNTEAFF. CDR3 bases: TGTGCCAGCAGCCTCGGACAGGGCGTCATGAACACTGAAGCTTTCTTT.

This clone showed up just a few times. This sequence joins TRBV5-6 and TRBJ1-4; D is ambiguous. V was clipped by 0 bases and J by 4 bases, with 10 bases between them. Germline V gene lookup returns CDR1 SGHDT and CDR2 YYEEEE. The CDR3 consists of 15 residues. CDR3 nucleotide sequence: TGTGCCAGCAGCTTGGGAGGGCTTGGTAATGAAAAACTGTTTTTT. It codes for CASSLGGLGNEKLFF. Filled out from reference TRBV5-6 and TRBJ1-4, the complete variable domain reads DAGVTQSPTHLIKTRGQQVTLRCSPKSGHDTVSWYQQALGQGPQFIFQYYEEEERQRGNFPDRFSGHQFPNYSSELNVNALLLGDSALYLCASSLGGLGNEKLFFGSGTQLSVL.

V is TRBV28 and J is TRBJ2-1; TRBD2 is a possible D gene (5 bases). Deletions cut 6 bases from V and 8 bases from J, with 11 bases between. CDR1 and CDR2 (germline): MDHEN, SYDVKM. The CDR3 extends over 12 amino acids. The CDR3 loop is CASSLGEYEQFF. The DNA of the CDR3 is TGTGCCAGCAGCTTGGGAGAGTATGAGCAGTTCTTC.

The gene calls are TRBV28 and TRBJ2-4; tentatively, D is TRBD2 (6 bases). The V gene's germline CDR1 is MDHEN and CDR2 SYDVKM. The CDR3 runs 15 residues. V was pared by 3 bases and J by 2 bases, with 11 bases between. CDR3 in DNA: TGTGCCAGCAGTTTTGGGGGACTCTCCAAAAACATTCAGTACTTC. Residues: CASSFGGLSKNIQYF. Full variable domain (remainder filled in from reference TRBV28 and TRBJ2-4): DVKVTQSSRYLVKRTGEKVFLECVQDMDHENMFWYRQDPGLGLRLIYFSYDVKMKEKGDIPEGYSVSREKKERFSLILESASTNQTSMYLCASSFGGLSKNIQYFGAGTRLSVL.

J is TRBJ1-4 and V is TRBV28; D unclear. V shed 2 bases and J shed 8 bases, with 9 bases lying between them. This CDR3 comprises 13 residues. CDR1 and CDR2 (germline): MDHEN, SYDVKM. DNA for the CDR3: TGTGCCAGCAGTTTAGCCGGGAGAGAAAAACTGTTTTTT. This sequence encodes CASSLAGREKLFF. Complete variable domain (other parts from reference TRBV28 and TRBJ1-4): DVKVTQSSRYLVKRTGEKVFLECVQDMDHENMFWYRQDPGLGLRLIYFSYDVKMKEKGDIPEGYSVSREKKERFSLILESASTNQTSMYLCASSLAGREKLFFGSGTQLSVL.

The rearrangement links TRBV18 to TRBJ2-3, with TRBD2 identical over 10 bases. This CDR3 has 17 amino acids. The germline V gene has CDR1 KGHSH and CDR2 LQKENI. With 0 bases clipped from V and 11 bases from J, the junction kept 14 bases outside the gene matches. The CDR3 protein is CASSPPALAGAGLKQYF. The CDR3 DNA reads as TGTGCCAGCTCACCACCAGCTCTAGCGGGAGCGGGATTGAAGCAGTATTTT. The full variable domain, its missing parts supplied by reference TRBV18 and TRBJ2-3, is NAGVMQNPRHLVRRRGQEARLRCSPMKGHSHVYWYRQLPEEGLKFMVYLQKENIIDESGMPKERFSAEFPKEGPSILRIQQVVRGDSAAYFCASSPPALAGAGLKQYFGPGTRLTVL.

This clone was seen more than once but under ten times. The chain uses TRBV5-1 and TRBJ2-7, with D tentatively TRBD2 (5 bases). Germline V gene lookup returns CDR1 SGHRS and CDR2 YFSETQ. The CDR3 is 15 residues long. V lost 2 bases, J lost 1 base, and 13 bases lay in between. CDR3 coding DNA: TGCGCCAGCAGCTTAACGGGAATGAGTTCCTACGAGCAGTACGTC. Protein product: CASSLTGMSSYEQYV.

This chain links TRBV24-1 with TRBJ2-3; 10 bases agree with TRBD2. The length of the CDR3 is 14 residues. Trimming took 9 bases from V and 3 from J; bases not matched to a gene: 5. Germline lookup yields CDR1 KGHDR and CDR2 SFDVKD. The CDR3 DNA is TGTGCCACCGCGCTAGCGGGAGAAACAGATACGCAGTATTTT. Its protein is CATALAGETDTQYF.

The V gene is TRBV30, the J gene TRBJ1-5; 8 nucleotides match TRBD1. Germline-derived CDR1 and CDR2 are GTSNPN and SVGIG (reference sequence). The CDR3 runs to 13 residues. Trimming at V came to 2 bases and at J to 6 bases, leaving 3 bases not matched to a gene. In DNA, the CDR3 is TGTGCCTGGAGTATAACAGGGGGTCAGCCCCAGCATTTT. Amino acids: CAWSITGGQPQHF.

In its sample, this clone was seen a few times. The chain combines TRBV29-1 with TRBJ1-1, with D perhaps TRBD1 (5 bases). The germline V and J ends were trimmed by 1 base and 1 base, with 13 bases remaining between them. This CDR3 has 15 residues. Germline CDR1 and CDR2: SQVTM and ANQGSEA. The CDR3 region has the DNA TGCAGCGTTGAAGGGGTGGGGCAGGCGAACACTGAAGCTTTCTTT. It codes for CSVEGVGQANTEAFF.

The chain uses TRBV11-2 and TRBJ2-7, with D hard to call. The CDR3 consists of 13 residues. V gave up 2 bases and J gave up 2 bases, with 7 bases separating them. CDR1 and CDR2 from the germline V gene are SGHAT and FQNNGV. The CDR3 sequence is CASSLRLTYEQYF. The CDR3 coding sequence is TGTGCCAGCAGCTTAAGACTGACCTACGAGCAGTACTTC.

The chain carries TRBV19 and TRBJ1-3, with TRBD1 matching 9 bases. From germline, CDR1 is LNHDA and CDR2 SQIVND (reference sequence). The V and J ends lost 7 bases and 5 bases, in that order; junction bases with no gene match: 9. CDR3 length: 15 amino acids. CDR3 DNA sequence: TGTGCCAGTAACCTTCTGACAGGGGGACGAAACACCATATATTTT. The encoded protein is CASNLLTGGRNTIYF.